This passage covers 25 T cell receptor beta chains from one sample sequenced in a study of T cells after yellow fever vaccination. From the 5' RACE reads, TCRdb called clonotypes with MiXCR, one entry per CDR3 protein. The data show under 550,000 distinct CDR3 sequences, with around a fifth seen just once and approximately 16% held by the top ten. The sample was PBMCs, taken less than 25 days after the first yellow fever vaccination. The receptor set was obtained from a man between 18 and 35 years old who received the YFV17D yellow fever vaccine.

This chain links TRBV7-2 with TRBJ1-6; 9 bases line up with TRBD1. The V gene's germline CDR1 is SGHTA and CDR2 FQGNSA. CDR3 length equals 15 residues. The V gene end was trimmed by 3 bases and the J gene end by 9 bases; junction bases not matched to a gene: 6. This CDR3 is CASSFPDRGISPLHF. The CDR3 DNA follows: TGTGCCAGCAGCTTTCCGGACAGGGGAATTTCACCCCTCCACTTT.

The sample holds many counts of this clonotype. The J gene is TRBJ2-3, the V gene TRBV7-2, with D perhaps matching TRBD2 (6 bases). CDR3 length equals 14 residues. Germline CDR1 and CDR2: SGHTA and FQGNSA. Between the trimmed V and J ends, which lost 5 bases and 3 bases, there was a span of 12 bases. The CDR3 region is CASSRRRVTDTQYF. CDR3 in DNA: TGTGCCAGCAGCCGTCGGAGGGTGACAGATACGCAGTATTTT.

The rearrangement joins TRBV7-2 to TRBJ2-1, with unresolved D. Trimming removed 5 bases from V and 10 bases from J, with 12 bases in between. Germline CDR1 is SGHTA and CDR2 is FQGNSA. This CDR3 is 12 amino acids long. CDR3 DNA: TGTGCCAGCAGCATGATACGGTTCGAGCAGTTCTTC. Amino acids: CASSMIRFEQFF.

As concerns this clonotype: Relative to the germline gene, one junction end is altered; a read error may explain this. V usage is TRBV7-9 and J usage is TRBJ1-6; no firm D call. Germline V gene sequence: CDR1 SEHNR, CDR2 FQNEAQ (reference sequence). This CDR3 is 15 amino acids long. This CDR3 reads CASSNGPRTNAPLHF. CDR3 in DNA: TGTGCCAGCAGTAACGGGCCCCGGACTAATGCACCCCTCCACTTT.

This chain connects TRBV7-2 to TRBJ1-1, with D possibly being TRBD1 (5 bases). This CDR3 has 15 residues. Germline CDR1 SGHTA, CDR2 FQGNSA. Trimming removed 5 bases from V and 1 base from J, with 14 bases in between. As DNA, the CDR3 is TGTGCCAGCAGCCCCCCGCGCAGGGCGAACACTGAAGCTTTCTTT. Amino acids: CASSPPRRANTEAFF.

The chain is built from TRBV7-2 and TRBJ2-3; 8 positions agree with TRBD2. J lost 4 bases, V lost 1 base, and 10 bases had no gene match. This CDR3 contains 17 residues. Germline assignment: CDR1 SGHTA and CDR2 FQGNSA. Here the CDR3 reads CASSLVLSGGGADTQYF. For the CDR3, the DNA is TGTGCCAGCAGCTTAGTGTTGAGCGGGGGCGGGGCAGATACGCAGTATTTT.

This clonotype was seen a few times. The chain couples TRBV6-2 or TRBV6-3 to TRBJ2-7; TRBD2 might be the D (5 bases). Germline CDR1 is MNHEY and CDR2 is SVGEGT. V was pared by 5 bases and J by 3 bases, with 14 bases between. The CDR3 totals 14 residues. CDR3 residues: CASSVDFTIYEQYF. CDR3 in DNA: TGTGCCAGCAGTGTGGACTTTACTATCTACGAGCAGTACTTC.

The gene calls are TRBV20-1 and TRBJ1-1; 9 bases line up with TRBD1. CDR1 and CDR2 from the germline V gene are DFQATT and SNEGSKA (reference sequence). The ends lost 3 bases at V and 8 bases at J; junction bases unmatched: 4. The CDR3 loop spans 12 amino acids. CDR3 loop: CSARGDRVEAFF. The CDR3 DNA follows: TGCAGTGCTAGGGGGGACAGGGTGGAAGCTTTCTTT.

The chain links TRBV7-8 to TRBJ2-7, with a possible D match to TRBD1 (7 bases). This CDR3 comprises 16 residues. The germline V gene encodes CDR1 SGHVS and CDR2 FQNEAQ. V lost 2 bases, J lost 2 bases, and 16 bases lay in between. The CDR3 sequence is CASSLRAGQFTYEQYF. CDR3 DNA sequence: TGTGCCAGCAGCTTAAGGGCGGGACAGTTCACCTACGAGCAGTACTTC.

This chain uses TRBV5-1 with TRBJ2-3, with D possibly TRBD2 on 5 matching bases. Trimming left V 3 bases short and J 4 bases short, with 12 bases between. This CDR3 is 14 amino acids long. Germline CDR1 reads SGHRS; CDR2 reads YFSETQ. As DNA, the CDR3 is TGCGCCAGCAGCTGGGGTCTAGCCTCAGATACGCAGTATTTT. It yields the protein CASSWGLASDTQYF.

V and J are TRBV25-1 and TRBJ2-1, with D perhaps matching TRBD2 (5 bases). V was pared by 4 bases and J by 2 bases, with 12 bases between. Germline CDR1 MGHDK, CDR2 SYGVNS. This CDR3 comprises 15 residues. For the CDR3, the DNA is TGTGCCAGCAGTGGCGTGAGGGTGACCTACAATGAGCAGTTCTTC. Translating it yields CASSGVRVTYNEQFF.

This clonotype showed up just a few times. The chain uses TRBV7-2 and TRBJ1-1; D unclear. Per the germline V gene, CDR1 is SGHTA and CDR2 is FQGNSA. The CDR3 contains 14 residues. Trimming took off 7 bases at V and 1 base at J, with 13 bases between the two ends. The CDR3 bases are TGTGCCAGCATCCTAGATGGTCGGAACACTGAAGCTTTCTTT. It translates to CASILDGRNTEAFF. The whole variable domain, filled in from reference TRBV7-2 and TRBJ1-1, reads GAGVSQSPSNKVTEKGKDVELRCDPISGHTALYWYRQSLGQGLEFLIYFQGNSAPDKSGLPSDRFSAERTGGSVSTLTIQRTQQEDSAVYLCASILDGRNTEAFFGQGTRLTVV.

This chain joins TRBV12-3 or TRBV12-4 and TRBJ1-4; no reliable D call. V lost 8 bases and J 11 bases, leaving 18 bases between the germline ends. The CDR3 has 13 amino acids. The CDR3: CASGPGGLVKLFF. The CDR3, as DNA: TGTGCCAGCGGTCCGGGAGGCTTGGTGAAACTGTTTTTT.

This clonotype came up a few times. The V and J genes are TRBV18 and TRBJ1-3; D ambiguous. Germline V gives CDR1 KGHSH, CDR2 LQKENI. The V end was cut by 3 bases, the J end by 0 bases, with 9 bases between. The CDR3 spans 15 residues. CDR3 sequence: CASSPRWSSGNTIYF. The CDR3, as DNA: TGTGCCAGCTCACCCCGTTGGAGCTCTGGAAACACCATATATTTT.

This sequence joins TRBV7-6 and TRBJ2-3, with TRBD1 matching 7 bases. CDR3 length equals 13 residues. CDR1 is SGHVS, CDR2 FNYEAQ, per germline. V shed 5 bases, J shed 6 bases, and the junction held 5 bases outside the gene matches. The CDR3 loop reads CASSNTGADTQYF. CDR3 DNA sequence: TGTGCCAGCAGCAATACAGGGGCCGATACGCAGTATTTT.

The chain recombines TRBV5-4 with TRBJ2-7; maybe TRBD1 (6 bases). The CDR3 consists of 13 residues. V gave up 2 bases and J gave up 7 bases, with 13 bases separating them. CDR1 is SGHNT and CDR2 is YYREEE in the germline V gene (reference sequence). The CDR3 DNA reads TGTGCCAGCAGCTTCTTTACAGGGAGAGAGCAGTACGTC. Translated: CASSFFTGREQYV.

The chain has TRBV7-9 and TRBJ1-6; D is uncertain. The CDR3 has 14 residues. The V gene lost 3 bases and the J gene lost 11 bases, with 14 bases spanning the gap. Germline assignment: CDR1 SEHNR and CDR2 FQNEAQ (reference sequence). The CDR3: CASSFGSAVAPLHF. Written as DNA, the CDR3 is TGTGCCAGCAGCTTTGGGTCGGCCGTCGCACCCCTCCACTTT. Using reference TRBV7-9 and TRBJ1-6 for the parts outside the CDR3, the full variable domain is DTGVSQNPRHKITKRGQNVTFRCDPISEHNRLYWYRQTLGQGPEFLTYFQNEAQLEKSRLLSDRFSAERPKGSFSTLEIQRTEQGDSAMYLCASSFGSAVAPLHFGNGTRLTVT.

The gene calls are TRBV6-2 or TRBV6-3 and TRBJ2-3; tentatively, D is TRBD1 or TRBD2 (5 bases each). The CDR3 spans 14 residues. The V end was cut by 4 bases, the J end by 2 bases, with 10 bases between. Germline V lookup: CDR1 MNHEY, CDR2 SVGEGT. The CDR3 DNA reads TGTGCCAGCAGTTCACCGGGGACCACAGATACGCAGTATTTT. This sequence encodes CASSSPGTTDTQYF.

The V call is TRBV20-1, the J call TRBJ1-6, with 7 positions matching TRBD1. From germline, CDR1 is DFQATT and CDR2 SNEGSKA (reference sequence). Trimming cost V 6 bases and J 10 bases; bases outside gene matches: 15. The CDR3 runs to 15 residues. Here the CDR3 DNA reads TGCAGTGCCGCCGGCCTCGACAGGGTGGGGTCACCCCTCCACTTT. It is translated as CSAAGLDRVGSPLHF.

The V call is TRBV19, the J call TRBJ2-1, with TRBD1 matching 10 bases. The CDR3 has 17 amino acids. J gave up 1 base and V 6 bases, and 9 bases lay outside the gene matches. Germline CDR1 LNHDA, CDR2 SQIVND (reference sequence). CDR3 bases: TGTGCCAGTAGGGGGGACAGGGGTTCTAGGTCCTACAATGAGCAGTTCTTC. It codes for CASRGDRGSRSYNEQFF.

The chain has TRBV27 and TRBJ2-1; a weak D match, TRBD1 (7 bases). The CDR3 consists of 15 residues. The V and J ends lost 2 bases and 8 bases respectively, with 16 bases between them. Germline V CDR1 and CDR2: MNHEY, SMNVEV (reference sequence). This chain's CDR3 is CASSLGSGGRDEQFF. The CDR3 DNA follows: TGTGCCAGCAGTTTAGGGTCAGGGGGGCGGGATGAGCAGTTCTTC.

About this clonotype itself: This sequence may be a read error, since a much larger clone differs from it by one base. This chain joins TRBV4-1 and TRBJ2-2, with TRBD1 matching 8 bases. The CDR3 loop spans 15 amino acids. Germline assignment: CDR1 MGHRA and CDR2 YSYEKL. The CDR3 nucleotides read TGCGCCAGCAGCCTAGGACAGGGCGACACCGGGGAGCCGTTTTTT. This sequence encodes CASSLGQGDTGEPFF.

In its sample, this clonotype was seen a few times. The rearrangement uses TRBV24-1 and TRBJ1-4; a weak D match, TRBD1 (6 bases). From germline, CDR1 is KGHDR and CDR2 SFDVKD. The V end lost 9 bases, the J end lost 7 bases, and 11 bases lay between the germline ends. The CDR3 is made up of 12 amino acids. CDR3 residues: CATADRLEKLFF. The CDR3 nucleotides are TGTGCCACCGCCGACAGGCTTGAAAAACTGTTTTTT.

The chain has TRBV18 and TRBJ2-7; D call uncertain. V was pared by 0 bases and J by 3 bases, with 6 bases between. This CDR3 has 13 amino acids. Germline values: CDR1 KGHSH, CDR2 LQKENI. The CDR3: CASSPPNDYEQYF. The CDR3 DNA follows: TGTGCCAGCTCACCACCAAACGACTACGAGCAGTACTTC.

This clonotype appeared a few times. J is TRBJ1-5 and V is TRBV12-3 or TRBV12-4; possible D gene TRBD1, 5 bases. This CDR3 region has 13 residues. The ends were cut back, 2 bases at V and 10 bases at J, with 12 bases in the middle. This CDR3 reads CASSLQDRGPQHF. CDR3 DNA: TGTGCCAGCAGTTTACAAGACAGAGGTCCCCAGCATTTT.